The rows below give T cell receptor beta chains drawn from one sample of a study of T cell responses to AZD1222 COVID-19 vaccine. The repertoire was sequenced with immunoSEQ multiplex PCR; TCRdb's copy has only in-frame clones and lacks some. The table lists 150,000 to 180,000 clones, 88% of them singletons. The sample here was peripheral blood, taken on day 0 of AZD1222 vaccination. These receptors all stem from an adult in good health. Each CDR3 is given with its conserved first and last residue. Fields, in order: clone size, J gene, D gene, V gene, CDR3 DNA, CDR3 protein. A D gene is named only where the DNA matches it firmly. Clone size, where shown, is once, few, many, or a class for clones that have expanded.

NA	TRBJ1-5	NA	TRBV2	TGTGCCAGTGTGCTCGGGCCCGACTATAGCAATCAGCCCCAGCATTTT	CASVLGPDYSNQPQHF
NA	TRBJ1-2	NA	TRBV2	TGTGCCAGCAGTGTGGAGGGCTATGGCTACACCTTC	CASSVEGYGYTF
NA	TRBJ2-6	NA	TRBV7-3	TGTGCCAGCAGCTTAATTTCGAGTTTTGGGGCCAACGTCCTGACTTTC	CASSLISSFGANVLTF
NA	TRBJ2-7	NA	TRBV3-1/TRBV3-2	TGTGCCAGCAGCCAAGATCCACTATCCTACGAGCAGTACTTC	CASSQDPLSYEQYF
NA	TRBJ2-2	NA	TRBV14	TGTGCCAGCAGCCTACAAGGGGGTTTGTCGATGTTTTTT	CASSLQGGLSMFF
NA	TRBJ1-6	NA	TRBV6-2/TRBV6-3	TGTGCCAGCAGTTACTCAGGGCCAGGGGTGAGTTCACCCCTCCACTTT	CASSYSGPGVSSPLHF
NA	TRBJ1-5	TRBD1	TRBV7-9	TGTGCCAGCAGCCTGGGACAGGGTTTTCAGCCCCAGCATTTT	CASSLGQGFQPQHF
NA	TRBJ1-2	NA	TRBV5-8	TGTGCCAGCAGCTGGAGAGGGGGAACTGACTACACCTTC	CASSWRGGTDYTF
NA	TRBJ1-1	NA	TRBV5-1	TGCGCCAGCAGTTCTACCCTGAACACTGAAGCTTTCTTT	CASSSTLNTEAFF
NA	TRBJ1-5	NA	TRBV15	TGTGCCACCAGCCCCCGGACATCTTATAGCAATCAGCCCCAGCATTTT	CATSPRTSYSNQPQHF
NA	TRBJ1-3	NA	TRBV18	TGTGCCAGCTCACGGGACCTCAACACCATATATTTT	CASSRDLNTIYF
NA	TRBJ2-5	TRBD2	TRBV11-2	TGTGCCAGCAGCCCAAGCGGGAAGACCCAGTACTTC	CASSPSGKTQYF
NA	TRBJ2-1	TRBD1	TRBV9	TGTGCCAGCAGCGTAGAAGGGACAGGGAACTACAATGAGCAGTTCTTC	CASSVEGTGNYNEQFF
few	TRBJ1-2	NA	TRBV27	TGTGCCAGCACCTCCCCCCTGTCGGGGATGTATGGCTACACCTTC	CASTSPLSGMYGYTF